One sample yielded the 30 T cell receptor beta chains listed below, sequenced in a study of regulatory T cells in long-lasting Graves disease. Indicated time point: persistent/refractory GD, antithyroid drugs over 5 years with positive TRAb. PBMC RNA served as the TCR library source. With iRepertoire HTBI primers and Arm-PCR of CDR3 regions, TCR beta libraries were built. TCRdb reprocessed the multiplex PCR reads via MiXCR and lists one record per CDR3 protein. The sample has roughly 430,000 distinct CDR3 sequences; around 20% are singletons. The sample here was peripheral blood mononuclear cells (PBMCs), taken when the disease was refractory, from a patient treated with antithyroid drugs. The receptors come from a female donor with Graves disease.

The V gene is TRBV10-3, the J gene TRBJ2-2, with 8 positions matching TRBD2. V was pared by 5 bases and J by 0 bases, with 2 bases of the junction left unmatched. The V gene's germline CDR1 is ENHRY and CDR2 SYGVKD. CDR3 size: 15 residues. CDR3 nucleotide sequence: TGTGCCATCAGTACTAGCGGATCGAACACCGGGGAGCTGTTTTTT. Encoded protein: CAISTSGSNTGELFF.

The chain employs TRBV11-2 and TRBJ2-1; 8 positions match TRBD2. V lost 6 bases to trimming and J lost 3 bases; unmatched junction nucleotides: 10. The CDR3 has 16 amino acids. Germline V gives CDR1 SGHAT, CDR2 FQNNGV. The CDR3 bases are TGTGCCAGCAGTTACGGGCCCAGCGGGAGCTACAATGAGCAGTTCTTC. It encodes CASSYGPSGSYNEQFF.

This clonotype has a handful of counts. The chain joins TRBV4-1 to TRBJ2-7, with 8 bases matching TRBD2. The CDR3 totals 17 residues. Trimming took 0 bases from V and 4 from J; bases not matched to a gene: 11. Germline V gene lookup returns CDR1 MGHRA and CDR2 YSYEKL. This chain's CDR3 is CASSQDPGGGGEYEQYF. CDR3 DNA sequence: TGCGCCAGCAGCCAAGATCCGGGGGGGGGCGGTGAGTACGAGCAGTACTTC.

The J gene is TRBJ1-2, the V gene TRBV30; maybe TRBD1 (6 bases). Germline-derived CDR1 and CDR2 are GTSNPN and SVGIG (reference sequence). The CDR3 loop spans 18 amino acids. V lost 2 bases to trimming and J lost 5 bases, with 27 bases between them. The CDR3 sequence: CAWSPLTFRQDGGYGYTF. The CDR3 DNA sequence: TGTGCCTGGAGTCCACTAACCTTTAGACAGGATGGAGGGTATGGCTACACCTTC.

The J gene is TRBJ2-1, the V gene TRBV9; 10 bases align to TRBD2. The CDR3 runs to 15 residues. V shed 4 bases and J 4 bases; nucleotides not matched to a gene: 5. Germline CDR1 and CDR2: SGDLS and YYNGEE. CDR3 sequence reads: CASSTTSGAYNEQFF. CDR3 sequence (DNA): TGTGCCAGCAGCACAACTAGCGGGGCTTACAATGAGCAGTTCTTC.

This clonotype was picked up many times. This chain connects TRBV29-1 to TRBJ1-1; 9 bases fit TRBD1. The CDR3 length is 13 residues. Trimming at V came to 7 bases and at J to 5 bases, leaving 8 bases not matched to a gene. The germline V gene has CDR1 SQVTM and CDR2 ANQGSEA. The CDR3 coding sequence is TGCAGCGGAAGACAGGGGACAGGGACTGAAGCTTTCTTT. This encodes CSGRQGTGTEAFF.

The rearrangement uses TRBV29-1 and TRBJ1-1; D is possibly TRBD1 (5 bases). CDR3 size: 11 residues. Trimming took off 8 bases at V and 1 base at J, with 8 bases between the two ends. Germline values: CDR1 SQVTM, CDR2 ANQGSEA. For the CDR3, the DNA is TGCAGCACGACAGAGAACACTGAAGCTTTCTTT. This sequence encodes CSTTENTEAFF.

Of note for this clonotype: A read error likely explains this, since a far larger clone differs by one base. Because it lacks the conserved phenylalanine or tryptophan at the end, this CDR3 is likely a read error. The rearrangement joins TRBV14 to TRBJ2-5, with 8 bases lining up with TRBD1. V lost 6 bases, J lost 5 bases, and 8 bases stayed unmatched. The CDR3 runs 14 residues. The germline CDR1 and CDR2 sequences are SGHDN and FVKESK. The CDR3: CASSGSGGGETQYS. In DNA form, the CDR3 reads TGTGCCAGCAGTGGGTCAGGGGGCGGGGAGACCCAGTACTCC.

There are many counts of this clonotype. The chain is built from TRBV7-2 and TRBJ2-5, with TRBD1 matching 7 bases. The CDR3 length is 15 residues. V lost 5 bases, J lost 2 bases, and 8 bases stayed unmatched. The V gene's germline CDR1 is SGHTA and CDR2 FQGNSA. The CDR3 is CASSRWTGGQETQYF. The CDR3, as DNA: TGTGCCAGCAGCCGCTGGACAGGCGGACAAGAGACCCAGTACTTC.

In this sample, this clonotype turned up many times. The chain carries TRBV12-3 or TRBV12-4 and TRBJ1-4, with 7 bases fitting TRBD1. The J segment lost 4 bases and the V segment lost 5 bases, leaving 4 bases of the junction unmatched. The CDR3 is made up of 14 amino acids. In DNA form, the CDR3 reads TGTGCCAGCAGTCGGGACAGAGTTAATGAAAAACTGTTTTTT. Amino acids: CASSRDRVNEKLFF.

The V gene is TRBV9, the J gene TRBJ2-7; the D is unclear. Trimming pared 0 bases from V and 3 bases from J, leaving 7 bases between. CDR1 is SGDLS and CDR2 is YYNGEE in the germline V gene. The CDR3 loop spans 13 amino acids. CDR3 in amino acids: CASSVGPDYEQYF. The CDR3 bases are TGTGCCAGCAGCGTAGGGCCCGACTACGAGCAGTACTTC. The entire variable domain, with the rest obtained from reference TRBV9 and TRBJ2-7, is as follows: DSGVTQTPKHLITATGQRVTLRCSPRSGDLSVYWYQQSLDQGLQFLIQYYNGEERAKGNILERFSAQQFPDLHSELNLSSLELGDSALYFCASSVGPDYEQYFGPGTRLTVT.

The genes are TRBV27 and TRBJ1-5, with D perhaps matching TRBD1 (5 bases). In germline, CDR1 is MNHEY, CDR2 SMNVEV (reference sequence). This CDR3 has 13 residues. V shed 4 bases and J shed 8 bases, with 12 bases lying between them. CDR3 nucleotides: TGTGCCAGCAGTTGGGGGTCGAATGAGCCCCAGCATTTT. Translated, it gives CASSWGSNEPQHF.

This clonotype showed up many times. The V call is TRBV28, the J call TRBJ2-5; 12 bases are a match to TRBD2. V shed 5 bases, J shed 2 bases, and the junction held 6 bases outside the gene matches. CDR1 is MDHEN, CDR2 SYDVKM, per germline. The CDR3 spans 16 residues. CDR3 sequence reads: CASSTILAGGQETQYF. CDR3 bases: TGTGCCAGCAGTACGATCCTAGCGGGAGGGCAAGAGACCCAGTACTTC.

The chain couples TRBV7-8 to TRBJ2-2; 7 bases are a match to TRBD1. The CDR3 covers 15 residues. Germline V gene data show CDR1 as SGHVS and CDR2 as FQNEAQ. The J segment lost 4 bases and the V segment lost 6 bases, leaving 8 bases of the junction unmatched. CDR3 DNA: TGTGCCAGCAGTACCGACAGGGCGGGCACCGGGGAGCTGTTTTTT. It is translated as CASSTDRAGTGELFF.

Here the CDR3 reads CASSARTLQETQYF. The CDR3 DNA reads TGTGCCAGCAGCGCGCGGACACTTCAAGAGACCCAGTACTTC. The rearrangement joins TRBV7-9 to TRBJ2-5; tentative D call: TRBD1 (5 bases). The CDR3 is made up of 14 amino acids. Germline V gene sequence: CDR1 SEHNR, CDR2 FQNEAQ (reference sequence). Trimming cost V 5 bases and J 2 bases, with 12 bases left between them.

This chain links TRBV3-1 with TRBJ2-4; TRBD2 aligns across 12 bases. CDR3 length: 17 residues. Germline V CDR1 and CDR2: LGHDT, YNNKEL (reference sequence). J gave up 3 bases and V 1 base, and 4 bases lay outside the gene matches. The CDR3 DNA reads as TGTGCCAGCAGCCAAGGACTAGCGGGAGTTGGCAAAAACATTCAGTACTTC. Its protein is CASSQGLAGVGKNIQYF.

This clonotype was observed many times. J is TRBJ2-5 and V is TRBV6-1; no clear D gene. V was pared by 1 base and J by 2 bases, with 11 bases between. The CDR3 is 15 residues long. Germline V gene sequence: CDR1 MNHNS, CDR2 SASEGT. The CDR3: CASSEEVGRQETQYF. DNA of the CDR3: TGTGCCAGCAGTGAAGAGGTGGGCAGACAAGAGACCCAGTACTTC.

This clonotype occurred many times. The chain has TRBV6-5 and TRBJ1-1; 7 bases are a match to TRBD1. V dropped 0 bases and J dropped 1; count of bases not matched to a gene: 5. The CDR3 covers 16 residues. Germline assignment: CDR1 MNHEY and CDR2 SVGAGI. The CDR3, as DNA: TGTGCCAGCAGTTACTCGGTTTGGGACAGGAACACTGAAGCTTTCTTT. Its translation is CASSYSVWDRNTEAFF.

This clonotype was observed a few times. This rearrangement joins TRBV7-3 to TRBJ2-5, with no clear D. In germline, CDR1 is SGHTA, CDR2 FQGTGA. The CDR3 runs to 13 residues. The V end was cut by 1 base, the J end by 3 bases, with 6 bases between. The CDR3, as DNA: TGTGCCAGCAGCTTAAGCCCTAAAGAGACCCAGTACTTC. Translating it yields CASSLSPKETQYF. The whole variable domain, remainder taken from reference TRBV7-3 and TRBJ2-5, is GAGVSQTPSNKVTEKGKYVELRCDPISGHTALYWYRQSLGQGPEFLIYFQGTGAADDSGLPNDRFFAVRPEGSVSTLKIQRTERGDSAVYLCASSLSPKETQYFGPGTRLLVL.

This clonotype has a handful of counts. The chain carries TRBV6-1 and TRBJ1-5; D possibly corresponds to TRBD1 (5 bases). The CDR3 contains 16 residues. Trimming cost V 2 bases and J 4 bases, with 15 bases left between them. Germline V gene sequence: CDR1 MNHNS, CDR2 SASEGT. CDR3 region: CASSESGLIRNQPQHF. As DNA, the CDR3 is TGTGCCAGCAGTGAATCGGGACTCATAAGGAATCAGCCCCAGCATTTT.

This clonotype was detected ten times or more. The V and J genes are TRBV6-5 and TRBJ2-5, with unresolved D. The CDR3 has 11 amino acids. V gave up 3 bases and J gave up 10 bases, with 9 bases separating them. Germline CDR1 MNHEY, CDR2 SVGAGI. The CDR3 DNA reads TGTGCCAGCAGTTATCTGGGGAACCAGTACTTC. Translated, it gives CASSYLGNQYF.

There are many counts of this clonotype. The chain recombines TRBV3-1 with TRBJ2-5; TRBD2 matches at 12 bases. The trim removed 1 base at V and 2 bases at J, leaving 2 bases unmatched. The CDR3 loop spans 16 amino acids. Germline values: CDR1 LGHDT, CDR2 YNNKEL (reference sequence). For the CDR3, the DNA is TGTGCCAGCAGCCAAGCCGGACTAGCGGGACAAGAGACCCAGTACTTC. This translates into CASSQAGLAGQETQYF.

This chain uses TRBV6-1 with TRBJ2-5; D perhaps matches TRBD1 (6 bases). The germline V gene has CDR1 MNHNS and CDR2 SASEGT. The ends were cut back, 6 bases at V and 0 bases at J, with 11 bases in the middle. The CDR3 runs to 14 residues. Written as DNA, the CDR3 is TGTGCCAGCAGCACCGGGACACACCAAGAGACCCAGTACTTC. Translation gives CASSTGTHQETQYF.

The chain uses TRBV6-1 and TRBJ2-5; a possible D gene is TRBD2 (5 bases). Germline CDR1 and CDR2: MNHNS and SASEGT. V was trimmed by 6 bases and J by 7 bases, leaving 12 bases between them. The CDR3 covers 12 residues. The CDR3 spells CASRGSGGTQYF. For the CDR3, the DNA is TGTGCCAGCAGAGGGAGCGGAGGGACCCAGTACTTC.

This rearrangement joins TRBV7-6 to TRBJ2-7; a weak D match, TRBD2 (5 bases). Germline V gene sequence: CDR1 SGHVS, CDR2 FNYEAQ. This CDR3 spans 15 amino acids. Deletions cut 3 bases from V and 5 bases from J, with 17 bases between. CDR3 amino acids: CASSLGSRRSDEQYF. CDR3 sequence (DNA): TGTGCCAGCAGCTTGGGGAGCAGGCGGTCGGACGAGCAGTACTTC. The whole variable domain, remainder taken from reference TRBV7-6 and TRBJ2-7, is GAGVSQSPRYKVTKRGQDVALRCDPISGHVSLYWYRQALGQGPEFLTYFNYEAQQDKSGLPNDRFSAERPEGSISTLTIQRTEQRDSAMYRCASSLGSRRSDEQYFGPGTRLTVT.

This clonotype was detected ten times or more. The chain employs TRBV7-2 and TRBJ2-2; 12 bases fit TRBD2. The junction had 11 bases not matched to a gene; V was cut back by 5 bases and J by 7 bases. Germline values: CDR1 SGHTA, CDR2 FQGNSA. This CDR3 has 17 residues. The CDR3 loop is CASSAPLAGGPGGELFF. Written as DNA, the CDR3 is TGTGCCAGCAGCGCCCCTCTAGCGGGAGGGCCCGGCGGGGAGCTGTTTTTT.

This clonotype has a count of ten or more. The V call is TRBV4-1, the J call TRBJ2-5, with 8 bases identical to TRBD1. J gave up 4 bases and V 5 bases, and 12 bases lay outside the gene matches. The CDR3 is 16 amino acids. Germline CDR1 reads MGHRA; CDR2 reads YSYEKL. The chain's CDR3 is CASSSTGAPMGETQYF. CDR3 coding DNA: TGCGCCAGCAGCTCGACAGGGGCCCCCATGGGAGAGACCCAGTACTTC.

In its sample, this clonotype was seen a few times. The rearrangement uses TRBV4-1 and TRBJ2-5, with D possibly TRBD2 on 5 matching bases. Trimming took off 0 bases at V and 5 bases at J, with 10 bases between the two ends. Germline V gene lookup returns CDR1 MGHRA and CDR2 YSYEKL. The CDR3 sequence is 14 residues long. The CDR3 reads CASSQDPGKETQYF. In DNA form, the CDR3 reads TGCGCCAGCAGCCAAGATCCCGGGAAGGAGACCCAGTACTTC.

This clonotype has at least ten counts. The chain has TRBV2 and TRBJ2-5; TRBD1 agrees at 7 bases. The V segment lost 5 bases and the J segment 7 bases; nucleotides outside the gene matches: 7. Germline lookup yields CDR1 SNHLY and CDR2 FYNNEI. There are 13 residues in the CDR3. Here the CDR3 reads CASSRTGEGTQYF. CDR3 DNA sequence: TGTGCCAGCAGTAGAACAGGGGAAGGGACCCAGTACTTC.

The genes are TRBV4-1 and TRBJ1-4; 9 bases match TRBD1. The CDR3 is made up of 17 amino acids. The junction had 8 bases not matched to a gene; V was cut back by 1 base and J by 5 bases. Per germline, CDR1 MGHRA and CDR2 YSYEKL. The CDR3 loop is CASSQGPGDRENEKLFF. The CDR3 nucleotides read TGCGCCAGCAGCCAAGGCCCCGGGGACAGGGAGAATGAAAAACTGTTTTTT.